The 29 T cell receptor beta chains below come from one sample, sequenced in a study of human T cells and chemical hapten exposure. Time point of the sample: patch test 1, 2 weeks after DPC sensitization. Treatment described: therapeutic diphenylcyclopropenone sensitization with weekly scalp DPC. Each CDR3 protein gets one entry after TCRdb re-called the RACE reads with MiXCR. The sample carries over 85,000 distinct CDR3 sequences, approximately 13% recorded once. Specimen: whole blood, collected in connection with sensitization to the hapten diphenylcyclopropenone (DPC). The receptor set was obtained from a woman aged 40-49 years with alopecia areata. Some clones in this sample may be carry-over from other donors' samples.

The rearrangement links TRBV6-5 to TRBJ1-1, with TRBD1 matching over 7 bases. This CDR3 comprises 11 residues. Germline-derived CDR1 and CDR2 are MNHEY and SVGAGI. V shed 7 bases and J 9 bases; nucleotides not matched to a gene: 5. The CDR3 protein is CASTRQGQAFF. The CDR3 DNA follows: TGTGCCAGCACCAGACAGGGCCAAGCTTTCTTT.

This clonotype was counted ten times or more. The V and J genes are TRBV6-2 or TRBV6-3 and TRBJ2-6; tentatively, D is TRBD1 (5 bases). Germline V gives CDR1 MNHEY, CDR2 SVGEGT. Trimming removed 6 bases from V and 2 bases from J, with 11 bases in between. This CDR3 spans 15 amino acids. The CDR3 DNA follows: TGTGCCAGCAGAGACAGACAGACTGGGGCCAACGTCCTGACTTTC. This gives the protein CASRDRQTGANVLTF.

This sequence joins TRBV14 and TRBJ2-1, with D possibly being TRBD1 (6 bases). Germline lookup yields CDR1 SGHDN and CDR2 FVKESK. Deletions cut 1 base from V and 4 bases from J, with 14 bases between. The CDR3 totals 16 residues. Here the CDR3 reads CASSQVVQGLYNEQFF. CDR3 bases: TGTGCCAGCAGCCAAGTTGTGCAGGGGTTGTACAATGAGCAGTTCTTC.

This clonotype has just a few counts. This sequence joins TRBV20-1 and TRBJ2-2, with TRBD2 as a possible D gene (6 bases). The CDR3 sequence is 15 residues long. Trimming removed 4 bases at V and 1 base at J, with 13 bases between. The germline gives CDR1 DFQATT, CDR2 SNEGSKA (reference sequence). The CDR3 DNA reads TGCAGTGCTACCCCCGGAGGGAGGAACACCGGGGAGCTGTTTTTT. Its protein product is CSATPGGRNTGELFF.

This clonotype was counted many times. The rearrangement links TRBV7-9 to TRBJ2-5; possibly TRBD1 or TRBD2 for D (5 bases each). V was pared by 1 base and J by 1 base, with 7 bases between. CDR1 and CDR2 (germline): SEHNR, FQNEAQ (reference sequence). This CDR3 has 14 residues. The CDR3 DNA reads as TGTGCCAGCAGCTTAGGAGGGACCCAAGAGACCCAGTACTTC. Residues: CASSLGGTQETQYF.

This clonotype was recorded many times. This chain links TRBV29-1 with TRBJ2-1; D gene ambiguous. Germline V CDR1 and CDR2: SQVTM, ANQGSEA. The germline V and J ends were trimmed by 4 bases and 0 bases, with 19 bases remaining between them. This CDR3 has 17 amino acids. The CDR3 bases are TGCAGCGTTGGTTCTGATAGACTGGCCCGCTCCTACAATGAGCAGTTCTTC. Translated: CSVGSDRLARSYNEQFF.

This clonotype has more than one count but fewer than ten. The chain carries TRBV25-1 and TRBJ2-3, with 10 bases aligning to TRBD2. J lost 1 base, V lost 8 bases, and 0 bases had no gene match. CDR3 length: 13 residues. Germline V gene sequence: CDR1 MGHDK, CDR2 SYGVNS. The CDR3 DNA follows: TGTGCCAGCGGACTAGCGGGCACAGATACGCAGTATTTT. It specifies CASGLAGTDTQYF.

This chain connects TRBV21-1 to TRBJ2-7; the table names TRBD2, a call not compared with the DNA. TRBV21-1 is annotated as a pseudogene. CDR3 size: 15 residues. The CDR3 reads CASSKVLVGTGEQYF. CDR3 DNA sequence: TGTGCCAGCAGCAAAGTCCTAGTGGGAACAGGCGAGCAGTACTTC.

Ten or more counts support this clonotype. The J gene is TRBJ2-3, the V gene TRBV9, with TRBD1 as a possible D gene (6 bases). V shed 0 bases and J shed 2 bases, with 10 bases lying between them. The germline V gene encodes CDR1 SGDLS and CDR2 YYNGEE. The CDR3 length is 15 residues. CDR3 in amino acids: CASSVDAGVTDTQYF. The CDR3 nucleotides read TGTGCCAGCAGCGTAGATGCAGGGGTCACAGATACGCAGTATTTT.

V gene TRBV27 combines with J gene TRBJ2-7; TRBD1 matches at 9 bases. The CDR3 has 13 amino acids. Germline V gene sequence: CDR1 MNHEY, CDR2 SMNVEV (reference sequence). Germline trimming cut 7 bases from V and 6 bases from J; bases unmatched to any gene: 7. CDR3 residues: CASKGTGPLEQYF. DNA for the CDR3: TGTGCCAGCAAGGGGACAGGGCCCCTCGAGCAGTACTTC.

This clonotype was detected a few times. CDR3 loop: CASSLGTSSRTDTQYF. CDR3 nucleotides: TGTGCCAGCAGCTTGGGGACTAGCAGCCGCACAGATACGCAGTATTTT. The chain carries TRBV7-6 and TRBJ2-3; 9 nucleotides agree with TRBD2. V was pared by 3 bases and J by 1 base, with 5 bases of the junction left unmatched. Looked up from germline, CDR1 is SGHVS and CDR2 is FNYEAQ. This CDR3 spans 16 amino acids.

The chain links TRBV18 to TRBJ1-2; D unresolved. The CDR3 spans 14 residues. The germline gives CDR1 KGHSH, CDR2 LQKENI. V was trimmed by 0 bases and J by 4 bases, leaving 9 bases between them. As DNA, the CDR3 is TGTGCCAGCTCACCACCGTCGGCCTCCTATGGCTACACCTTC. This translates into CASSPPSASYGYTF.

This clonotype occurred many times. The V and J genes are TRBV20-1 and TRBJ2-2; D could derive from TRBD1 or TRBD2 (5 bases each). V shed 3 bases and J shed 7 bases, with 9 bases lying between them. This CDR3 contains 12 residues. Germline-derived CDR1 and CDR2 are DFQATT and SNEGSKA (reference sequence). The CDR3 DNA reads TGCAGTGCTAGGAGGGGCGGCGGGGAGCTGTTTTTT. It yields the protein CSARRGGGELFF.

This clonotype showed up just a few times. This chain uses TRBV3-1 with TRBJ2-4; D assignment may be TRBD1 or TRBD2 (7 bases each). The germline V gene encodes CDR1 LGHDT and CDR2 YNNKEL (reference sequence). The CDR3 extends over 14 amino acids. V lost 3 bases, J lost 8 bases, and 14 bases lay in between. In nucleotides, the CDR3 is TGTGCCAGCAGCCAGGGAGGGGGCGAAGACATTCAGTACTTC. Encoded protein: CASSQGGGEDIQYF.

The chain employs TRBV9 and TRBJ2-3, with D possibly matching TRBD2 (5 bases). CDR3 length: 15 residues. Germline loops: CDR1 SGDLS, CDR2 YYNGEE. V was pared by 0 bases and J by 5 bases, with 13 bases between. Here the CDR3 reads CASSVDVDLRDTQYF. Written as DNA, the CDR3 is TGTGCCAGCAGCGTAGATGTGGACTTGCGAGATACGCAGTATTTT. Together with reference TRBV9 and TRBJ2-3, the CDR3 gives the full variable domain: DSGVTQTPKHLITATGQRVTLRCSPRSGDLSVYWYQQSLDQGLQFLIQYYNGEERAKGNILERFSAQQFPDLHSELNLSSLELGDSALYFCASSVDVDLRDTQYFGPGTRLTVL.

This chain uses TRBV7-2 with TRBJ2-4; perhaps TRBD2 as D (7 bases). V was clipped by 5 bases and J by 0 bases, with 14 bases between them. CDR3 length equals 16 residues. CDR1 SGHTA and CDR2 FQGNSA come from the germline V gene. CDR3 bases: TGTGCCAGCAGCCGGACAGCGGGGATAGCCAAAAACATTCAGTACTTC. Protein sequence: CASSRTAGIAKNIQYF.

This chain connects TRBV6-2 or TRBV6-3 to TRBJ1-5; possible D gene TRBD1, 5 bases. The CDR3 has 16 amino acids. V shed 5 bases and J shed 2 bases, with 16 bases lying between them. The germline gives CDR1 MNHEY, CDR2 SVGEGT. CDR3 loop: CASSAPLGVGNQPQHF. The CDR3 bases are TGTGCCAGCAGTGCGCCATTGGGGGTAGGCAATCAGCCCCAGCATTTT.

This clonotype was seen ten or more times. The gene calls are TRBV7-8 and TRBJ1-3, with D possibly being TRBD1 (5 bases). The V end was cut by 1 base, the J end by 2 bases, with 6 bases between. Germline V gene sequence: CDR1 SGHVS, CDR2 FQNEAQ. This CDR3 has 14 residues. This CDR3 reads CASSLGTTGNTIYF. CDR3 nucleotides: TGTGCCAGCAGCTTAGGGACAACTGGAAACACCATATATTTT.

The chain is built from TRBV28 and TRBJ1-1; D unresolved. Germline V CDR1 and CDR2: MDHEN, SYDVKM. The CDR3 has 12 residues. The V end lost 0 bases, the J end lost 3 bases, and 2 bases lay between the germline ends. In nucleotides, the CDR3 is TGTGCCAGCAGTTTATGGTACACTGAAGCTTTCTTT. It yields the protein CASSLWYTEAFF.

There are many counts of this clonotype. The chain links TRBV6-6 to TRBJ1-5; D might be TRBD1 (6 bases). CDR1 and CDR2 from the germline V gene are MNHNY and SVGAGI (reference sequence). The CDR3 loop spans 13 amino acids. CDR3: CGGSRGVNQPQHF. In DNA, the CDR3 is TGTGGGGGATCGAGGGGGGTCAATCAGCCCCAGCATTTT.

The genes are TRBV3-1 and TRBJ1-1; no clear D. The length of the CDR3 is 12 residues. From germline, CDR1 is LGHDT and CDR2 YNNKEL (reference sequence). The V end was cut by 3 bases, the J end by 7 bases, with 9 bases between. The CDR3 region is CASSQPEGEAFF. CDR3 in DNA: TGTGCCAGCAGCCAGCCCGAGGGTGAAGCTTTCTTT.

The chain recombines TRBV28 with TRBJ2-7, with a weak D call TRBD1 (5 bases). Germline loops: CDR1 MDHEN, CDR2 SYDVKM. CDR3 size: 15 residues. V dropped 8 bases and J dropped 0 bases, with 17 bases sitting between them. The chain's CDR3 is CASWGHANFSYEQYF. As DNA, the CDR3 is TGTGCCAGCTGGGGCCATGCGAACTTCTCCTACGAGCAGTACTTC.

This clonotype was seen more than once but under ten times. This chain uses TRBV7-6 with TRBJ2-5; D remains ambiguous. Trimming removed 3 bases at V and 1 base at J, with 3 bases between. This CDR3 region has 12 residues. From germline, CDR1 is SGHVS and CDR2 FNYEAQ. CDR3 residues: CASSFFQETQYF. CDR3 DNA: TGTGCCAGCAGCTTTTTCCAAGAGACCCAGTACTTC.

The chain recombines TRBV4-3 with TRBJ1-1; D uncertain. Germline-derived CDR1 and CDR2 are LGHNA and YSLEER. The CDR3 loop spans 12 amino acids. V gave up 3 bases and J gave up 7 bases, with 9 bases separating them. Here the CDR3 DNA reads TGCGCCAGCAGCCAGCTGGGCGGTGAAGCTTTCTTT. It translates to CASSQLGGEAFF.

The genes are TRBV6-2 or TRBV6-3 and TRBJ1-2; D is ambiguous. Trimming shortened V by 2 bases and J by 4 bases, and 14 bases separated the two germline ends. Germline V CDR1 and CDR2: MNHEY, SVGEGT. This CDR3 is 15 amino acids long. This CDR3 reads CASSYQRAYSYGYTF. In nucleotides, the CDR3 is TGTGCCAGCAGTTACCAGAGGGCTTACTCCTATGGCTACACCTTC.

This clonotype was picked up a small number of times. The V call is TRBV2, the J call TRBJ2-1; TRBD2 agrees at 11 bases. The CDR3 is made up of 13 amino acids. Germline lookup yields CDR1 SNHLY and CDR2 FYNNEI. The J segment lost 6 bases and the V segment lost 6 bases, leaving 1 base of the junction unmatched. The CDR3 DNA is TGTGCCAGCAGGCTAGCGGGGGGCAATGAGCAGTTCTTC. It yields the protein CASRLAGGNEQFF.

This clonotype was seen ten or more times. The chain employs TRBV4-1 and TRBJ2-1, with 13 bases fitting TRBD2. The CDR3 is 16 amino acids. With V trimmed by 1 base and J by 6 bases, 3 bases remained unmatched. CDR1 is MGHRA and CDR2 is YSYEKL in the germline V gene. The CDR3 nucleotides read TGCGCCAGCAGCCAAGGGACTAGCGGGAGACTCAATGAGCAGTTCTTC. Protein: CASSQGTSGRLNEQFF.

This clonotype was observed at least ten times. The chain carries TRBV15 and TRBJ2-1, with 9 bases matching TRBD1. The CDR3 loop spans 15 amino acids. J gave up 4 bases and V 5 bases, and 6 bases lay outside the gene matches. The germline V gene encodes CDR1 LNHNV and CDR2 YYDKDF (reference sequence). This CDR3 reads CATSPRTGAYNEQFF. In DNA form, the CDR3 reads TGTGCCACCAGCCCCAGGACAGGGGCGTACAATGAGCAGTTCTTC.

A few counts support this clonotype. The V call is TRBV2, the J call TRBJ2-1, with a weak D call TRBD1 (6 bases). Germline lookup yields CDR1 SNHLY and CDR2 FYNNEI. This CDR3 has 13 residues. V lost 8 bases to trimming and J lost 8 bases, with 16 bases between them. The CDR3 region is CASGLTGGHEQFF. The CDR3 DNA reads as TGTGCCAGCGGTTTGACAGGTGGACATGAGCAGTTCTTC. Full variable domain (missing parts from reference TRBV2 and TRBJ2-1): EPEVTQTPSHQVTQMGQEVILRCVPISNHLYFYWYRQILGQKVEFLVSFYNNEISEKSEIFDDQFSVERPDGSNFTLKIRSTKLEDSAMYFCASGLTGGHEQFFGPGTRLTVL.